This entry lists 30 T cell receptor beta chains sequenced from one sample in a study of spatial heterogeneity in lung cancer (dated by TCRdb to between 2018 and 2020). In the paper's terms, the time point label means: sample taken at primary tumor resection. Library prep was done by 5' RACE. The listed sequencing device is NextSeq 500. TCRdb's own reprocessing of the public reads used fastp at Q25 and MiXCR and kept productive beta chains. Merged by CDR3 protein, the rows form single entries marked with the most common genes and DNA. This sample has several thousand distinct CDR3 sequences in its table, and 15% to 19% of those were observed once. The ten largest clonotypes hold approximately 15% of the sample. This specimen consisted of normal lung tissue next to the tumor, obtained at surgery. The origin of the receptors is a male donor with early-stage non-small cell lung cancer.

This clonotype is deemed medium-sized. The genes are TRBV5-1 and TRBJ2-3; D unclear. The CDR3 loop spans 12 amino acids. Germline-derived CDR1 and CDR2 are SGHRS and YFSETQ. V was trimmed by 4 bases and J by 0 bases, leaving 3 bases between them. The CDR3 sequence: CASSPSTDTQYF. The CDR3 bases are TGCGCCAGCAGCCCCAGCACAGATACGCAGTATTTT. Based on the CDR3 plus reference TRBV5-1 and TRBJ2-3, the full variable domain is KAGVTQTPRYLIKTRGQQVTLSCSPISGHRSVSWYQQTPGQGLQFLFEYFSETQRNKGNFPGRFSGRQFSNSRSEMNVSTLELGDSALYLCASSPSTDTQYFGPGTRLTVL.

This clonotype was seen ten or more times. This sequence joins TRBV19 and TRBJ1-5; perhaps TRBD1 as D (5 bases). CDR1 and CDR2 (germline): LNHDA, SQIVND (reference sequence). CDR3 length: 13 amino acids. V dropped 4 bases and J dropped 6 bases, with 10 bases sitting between them. CDR3 bases: TGTGCCAGTAGTAACAGGACGGGTCAGCCCCAGCATTTT. Protein sequence: CASSNRTGQPQHF.

The V gene is TRBV2, the J gene TRBJ1-1; D is unresolved. Germline V gene sequence: CDR1 SNHLY, CDR2 FYNNEI. This CDR3 has 13 residues. V lost 7 bases and J lost 1, with 10 bases in between. The CDR3 protein is CASNVGGNTEAFF. The CDR3 DNA is TGTGCCAGCAATGTCGGCGGGAACACTGAAGCTTTCTTT.

Ten or more counts support this clonotype. The genes are TRBV30 and TRBJ2-2; TRBD2 aligns across 10 bases. The J segment lost 4 bases and the V segment lost 2 bases, leaving 4 bases of the junction unmatched. Germline V gene data show CDR1 as GTSNPN and CDR2 as SVGIG (reference sequence). This CDR3 has 15 amino acids. In nucleotides, the CDR3 is TGTGCCTGGAGTTATCCTAGCGGGAGCACCGGGGAGCTGTTTTTT. Translation: CAWSYPSGSTGELFF.

The chain joins TRBV5-1 to TRBJ2-1, with D unclear. CDR3 size: 13 residues. V was cut by 0 bases and J by 7 bases, with 8 bases left in between. Germline V gene sequence: CDR1 SGHRS, CDR2 YFSETQ. In DNA form, the CDR3 reads TGCGCCAGCAGCTTGGTGTTGGGTAATGAGCAGTTCTTC. Translation gives CASSLVLGNEQFF.

V gene TRBV3-1 combines with J gene TRBJ1-3, with TRBD1 matching over 9 bases. The CDR3 sequence is 16 residues long. The junction had 7 bases not matched to a gene; V was cut back by 7 bases and J by 0 bases. Germline V gene sequence: CDR1 LGHDT, CDR2 YNNKEL (reference sequence). The CDR3 loop is CASTLGTGSSGNTIYF. CDR3 bases: TGTGCCAGCACCTTAGGGACAGGGTCCTCTGGAAACACCATATATTTT.

Of note for this clonotype: Mismatch with germline at one junction end may stem from a read error. CDR3: CASSLGRTGELFF. Written as DNA, the CDR3 is TGTGCTAGCAGCCTCGGTCGGACCGGGGAGCTGTTTTTT. This sequence joins TRBV7-7 and TRBJ2-2; unclear D gene. The CDR3 is 13 amino acids. The germline V gene has CDR1 SSHAT and CDR2 FNYEAQ (reference sequence).

The rearrangement joins TRBV12-3 or TRBV12-4 to TRBJ1-2; 7 bases align to TRBD1. J gave up 7 bases and V 6 bases, and 11 bases lay outside the gene matches. There are 14 residues in the CDR3. The CDR3 loop reads CASSRTNTGVGYTF. In nucleotides, the CDR3 is TGTGCCAGCAGCCGAACCAATACAGGGGTTGGCTACACCTTC.

This clonotype was seen ten or more times. The chain combines TRBV5-6 with TRBJ1-1; D unresolved. This CDR3 region has 13 residues. V was shortened by 0 bases and J by 0 bases, with 3 bases between the two germline ends. The germline gives CDR1 SGHDT, CDR2 YYEEEE. CDR3 bases: TGTGCCAGCAGCTTGGACCTGAACACTGAAGCTTTCTTT. Its protein is CASSLDLNTEAFF.

This clonotype is medium-sized. The chain combines TRBV5-1 with TRBJ2-1; D call uncertain. V was clipped by 7 bases and J by 5 bases, with 16 bases between them. In germline, CDR1 is SGHRS, CDR2 YFSETQ. The CDR3 runs to 14 residues. CDR3 protein: CASGRGWADNEQFF. The CDR3 region has the DNA TGCGCCAGCGGACGCGGTTGGGCCGACAATGAGCAGTTCTTC.

This clonotype was recorded many times. The chain has TRBV6-6 and TRBJ2-1; 14 nucleotides align to TRBD2. This CDR3 has 15 residues. Per germline, CDR1 MNHNY and CDR2 SVGAGI (reference sequence). V was clipped by 2 bases and J by 8 bases; unmatched bases: 2. CDR3 residues: CASSYGTSGGDEQFF. The CDR3 DNA is TGTGCCAGCAGTTACGGGACTAGCGGGGGCGATGAGCAGTTCTTC.

This clonotype was found many times. This chain joins TRBV27 and TRBJ1-6, with D perhaps TRBD1 (6 bases). V lost 3 bases and J lost 0, with 15 bases in between. CDR1 is MNHEY and CDR2 is SMNVEV in the germline V gene (reference sequence). The CDR3 is 18 residues long. This chain's CDR3 is CASSFQQGLSSYNSPLHF. The CDR3 DNA follows: TGTGCCAGCAGTTTCCAACAGGGCTTGAGCTCCTATAATTCACCCCTCCACTTT.

This clonotype showed up many times. The chain couples TRBV7-9 to TRBJ2-5; tentatively, D is TRBD1 (5 bases). Trimming stripped 5 bases from V and 5 bases from J, with 12 bases between. CDR1 is SEHNR and CDR2 is FQNEAQ in the germline V gene (reference sequence). The CDR3 totals 13 residues. CDR3 residues: CASSPTVRETQYF. The DNA for the CDR3 is TGTGCCAGCAGCCCGACAGTAAGGGAGACCCAGTACTTC.

Judged by abundance, this clonotype is medium-sized. V usage is TRBV7-9 and J usage is TRBJ2-6; perhaps TRBD2 as D (6 bases). The CDR3 length is 16 residues. Germline lookup yields CDR1 SEHNR and CDR2 FQNEAQ (reference sequence). Trimming took off 0 bases at V and 0 bases at J, with 6 bases between the two ends. Here the CDR3 DNA reads TGTGCCAGCAGCTTAGCGGGAGGCTCTGGGGCCAACGTCCTGACTTTC. Its translation: CASSLAGGSGANVLTF.

This clonotype was picked up one time. This chain connects TRBV11-1 to TRBJ2-7, with a tentative D call TRBD1 (5 bases). This CDR3 spans 14 amino acids. V was pared by 5 bases and J by 7 bases, with 18 bases between. CDR1 and CDR2 from the germline V gene are SGHAT and FQDESV (reference sequence). The CDR3 reads CASSEAGNRKEQYF. DNA for the CDR3: TGTGCCAGCAGCGAGGCAGGGAATCGAAAAGAGCAGTACTTC.

This clonotype was recorded many times. The V and J genes are TRBV30 and TRBJ2-7, with 8 bases aligning to TRBD1. Germline V lookup: CDR1 GTSNPN, CDR2 SVGIG (reference sequence). The CDR3 extends over 14 amino acids. The V segment lost 3 bases and the J segment 5 bases; nucleotides outside the gene matches: 9. The CDR3 nucleotides are TGTGCCTGGAGAAGACAGGGGCTTTTGGACGAGCAGTACTTC. Protein product: CAWRRQGLLDEQYF.

This clonotype was seen more than once but under ten times. The rearrangement links TRBV7-9 to TRBJ2-1; 8 bases match TRBD2. The germline gives CDR1 SEHNR, CDR2 FQNEAQ (reference sequence). After removal of 5 bases from V and 0 bases from J, the junction contained 12 bases not matched to a gene. This CDR3 region has 18 residues. CDR3: CASSPSDGRAASYNEQFF. The DNA of the CDR3 is TGTGCCAGCAGCCCCAGCGACGGGAGGGCCGCCTCCTACAATGAGCAGTTCTTC.

J is TRBJ1-6 and V is TRBV20-1; D is uncertain. Germline V gene lookup returns CDR1 DFQATT and CDR2 SNEGSKA (reference sequence). Trimming pared 1 base from V and 8 bases from J, leaving 9 bases between. This CDR3 region has 13 residues. The CDR3 sequence: CSARGENYSPLHF. The CDR3 coding sequence is TGCAGTGCTAGAGGGGAGAATTATTCACCCCTCCACTTT.

This clonotype was seen repeatedly, ten times or more. This chain connects TRBV29-1 to TRBJ2-7; D call uncertain. The CDR3 consists of 11 residues. Looked up from germline, CDR1 is SQVTM and CDR2 is ANQGSEA. Trimming shortened V by 7 bases and J by 2 bases, and 9 bases separated the two germline ends. CDR3 sequence (DNA): TGCAGCGCGAAGGTCCCCTACGAGCAGTACTTC. Protein sequence: CSAKVPYEQYF.

This clonotype occurred a few times. The J gene is TRBJ2-5, the V gene TRBV20-1, with 9 bases that match TRBD1. V was pared by 3 bases and J by 3 bases, with 2 bases of the junction left unmatched. CDR1 is DFQATT and CDR2 is SNEGSKA in the germline V gene (reference sequence). The CDR3 contains 13 residues. The CDR3 coding sequence is TGCAGTGCTAGCGGGACAGGGAAAGAGACCCAGTACTTC. Amino acids: CSASGTGKETQYF.

In its sample, this clonotype was seen many times. This chain uses TRBV5-1 with TRBJ1-5; 11 bases are shared with TRBD1. The CDR3 is 14 residues long. The V segment lost 3 bases and the J segment 8 bases; nucleotides outside the gene matches: 4. Per germline, CDR1 SGHRS and CDR2 YFSETQ. The CDR3 DNA is TGCGCCAGCAGCTCCGGGACAGGGGGTGAGCCCCAGCATTTT. As protein: CASSSGTGGEPQHF.

The genes are TRBV6-1 and TRBJ1-1; D call uncertain. The CDR3 runs to 10 residues. Trimming left V 7 bases short and J 7 bases short, with 7 bases between. Germline CDR1 is MNHNS and CDR2 is SASEGT. The CDR3 loop is CASNAYEAFF. In DNA form, the CDR3 reads TGTGCCAGCAACGCTTATGAAGCTTTCTTT.

The chain has TRBV6-5 and TRBJ2-3, with 10 bases matching TRBD2. The V gene end was trimmed by 5 bases and the J gene end by 0 bases; junction bases not matched to a gene: 5. Germline lookup yields CDR1 MNHEY and CDR2 SVGAGI. The CDR3 covers 16 residues. In DNA, the CDR3 is TGTGCCAGCAGTCCCGCTAGCGGGAGTAGCACAGATACGCAGTATTTT. Translation: CASSPASGSSTDTQYF.

The chain links TRBV11-1 to TRBJ2-1, with 8 bases matching TRBD1. V gave up 5 bases and J gave up 4 bases; unmatched junction bases: 7. The CDR3 extends over 15 amino acids. CDR1 is SGHAT, CDR2 FQDESV, per germline (reference sequence). The CDR3 reads CASSQSGQAYNEQFF. The CDR3 DNA reads as TGTGCCAGCAGCCAATCGGGACAGGCTTACAATGAGCAGTTCTTC.

By sample fraction, this clonotype is medium-sized. The chain recombines TRBV7-2 with TRBJ2-3; no clear D. The CDR3 is 11 residues long. CDR1 and CDR2 from the germline V gene are SGHTA and FQGNSA. The ends were cut back, 3 bases at V and 5 bases at J, with 3 bases in the middle. The CDR3 region is CASSFRDTQYF. CDR3 DNA: TGTGCCAGCAGCTTCAGAGATACGCAGTATTTT.

The CDR3, as DNA: TGCAGCGGGGGACGCGGCAATGAGCAGTTCTTC. Translated: CSGGRGNEQFF. The chain is built from TRBV29-1 and TRBJ2-1; D may be TRBD1 or TRBD2 (5 bases each). Per germline, CDR1 SQVTM and CDR2 ANQGSEA. The CDR3 length is 11 residues. V dropped 7 bases and J dropped 6 bases, with 10 bases sitting between them.

V gene TRBV5-4 combines with J gene TRBJ2-3; 8 bases fit TRBD2. Germline loops: CDR1 SGHNT, CDR2 YYREEE (reference sequence). Trimming took 0 bases from V and 4 from J; bases not matched to a gene: 4. There are 15 residues in the CDR3. Here the CDR3 reads CASSLAVGGADTQYF. DNA of the CDR3: TGTGCCAGCAGCTTGGCGGTCGGGGGGGCAGATACGCAGTATTTT.

Relative to its sample, this clonotype is medium-sized. The genes are TRBV20-1 and TRBJ1-2; 10 bases agree with TRBD1. Trimming removed 5 bases from V and 8 bases from J; junction bases left unmatched: 17. Germline CDR1 is DFQATT and CDR2 is SNEGSKA (reference sequence). The CDR3 totals 16 residues. Written as DNA, the CDR3 is TGCAGTGCTCCACCGGGACAGGGGATTGAATTTTGGGGCTACACCTTC. Translated: CSAPPGQGIEFWGYTF.

In its sample, this clonotype ranks as medium-sized. V is TRBV5-5 and J is TRBJ2-2; no definite D call. Deletions cut 4 bases from V and 0 bases from J, with 7 bases between. Per germline, CDR1 SGHKS and CDR2 YYEKEE (reference sequence). This CDR3 has 14 amino acids. CDR3 sequence: CASSLGPNTGELFF. As DNA, the CDR3 is TGTGCCAGCAGCCTGGGTCCGAACACCGGGGAGCTGTTTTTT.

This clonotype counts as medium-sized (0.01 to 0.1%). The chain employs TRBV20-1 and TRBJ1-1; D is possibly TRBD1 (5 bases). The germline CDR1 and CDR2 sequences are DFQATT and SNEGSKA (reference sequence). The CDR3 has 16 amino acids. With 3 bases removed from V and 1 base from J, the gap between germline ends came to 18 bases. CDR3 loop: CSASNSQGGKNTEAFF. In DNA, the CDR3 is TGCAGTGCTAGTAATTCGCAGGGTGGTAAGAACACTGAAGCTTTCTTT.